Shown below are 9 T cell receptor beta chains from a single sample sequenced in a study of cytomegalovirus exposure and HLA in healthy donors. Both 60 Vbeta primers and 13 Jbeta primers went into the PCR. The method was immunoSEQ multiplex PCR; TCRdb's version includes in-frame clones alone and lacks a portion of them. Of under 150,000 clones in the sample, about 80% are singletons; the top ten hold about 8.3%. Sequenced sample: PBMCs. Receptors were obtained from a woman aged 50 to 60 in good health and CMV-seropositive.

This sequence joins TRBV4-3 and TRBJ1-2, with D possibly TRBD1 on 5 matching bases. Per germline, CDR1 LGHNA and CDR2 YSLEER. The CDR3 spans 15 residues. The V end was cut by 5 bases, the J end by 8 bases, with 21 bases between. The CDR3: CASSADGAAIPGYTF. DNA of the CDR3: TGCGCCAGCAGCGCAGATGGGGCGGCTATACCCGGCTACACCTTC.

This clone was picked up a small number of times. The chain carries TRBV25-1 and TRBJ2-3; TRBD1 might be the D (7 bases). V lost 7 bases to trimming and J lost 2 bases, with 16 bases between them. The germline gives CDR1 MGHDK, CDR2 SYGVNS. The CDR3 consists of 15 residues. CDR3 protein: CASNSYRGLTDTQYF. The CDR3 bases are TGTGCCAGCAACTCCTACAGGGGACTCACAGATACGCAGTATTTT.

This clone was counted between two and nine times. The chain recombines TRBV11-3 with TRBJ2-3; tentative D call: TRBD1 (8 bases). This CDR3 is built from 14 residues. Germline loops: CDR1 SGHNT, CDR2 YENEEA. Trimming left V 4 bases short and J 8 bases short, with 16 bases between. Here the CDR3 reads CASSSGQGGVTQYF. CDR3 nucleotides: TGTGCCAGCAGCTCCGGACAGGGAGGGGTTACGCAGTATTTT.

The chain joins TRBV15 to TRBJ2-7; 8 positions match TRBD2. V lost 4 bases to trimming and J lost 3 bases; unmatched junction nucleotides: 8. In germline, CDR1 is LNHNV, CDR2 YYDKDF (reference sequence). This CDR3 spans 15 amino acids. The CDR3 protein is CATSTNGGAFYEQYF. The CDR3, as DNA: TGTGCCACCAGCACTAACGGGGGGGCGTTCTACGAGCAGTACTTC. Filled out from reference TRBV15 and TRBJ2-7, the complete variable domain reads DAMVIQNPRYQVTQFGKPVTLSCSQTLNHNVMYWYQQKSSQAPKLLFHYYDKDFNNEADTPDNFQSRRPNTSFCFLDIRSPGLGDTAMYLCATSTNGGAFYEQYFGPGTRLTVT.

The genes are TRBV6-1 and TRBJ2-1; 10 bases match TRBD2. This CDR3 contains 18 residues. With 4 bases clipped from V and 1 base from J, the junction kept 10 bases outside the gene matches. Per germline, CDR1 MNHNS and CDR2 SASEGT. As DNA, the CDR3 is TGTGCCAGCAGTGGAGGACTAAGCGGGGGGGGGTCCTACAATGAGCAGTTCTTC. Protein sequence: CASSGGLSGGGSYNEQFF.

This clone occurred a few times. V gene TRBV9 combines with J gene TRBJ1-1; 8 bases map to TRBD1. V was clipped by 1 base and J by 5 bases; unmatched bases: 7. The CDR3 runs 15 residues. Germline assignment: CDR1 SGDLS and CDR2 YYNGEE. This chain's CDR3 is CASSVNSDRETEAFF. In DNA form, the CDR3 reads TGTGCCAGCAGCGTAAATTCGGACAGGGAGACTGAAGCTTTCTTT.

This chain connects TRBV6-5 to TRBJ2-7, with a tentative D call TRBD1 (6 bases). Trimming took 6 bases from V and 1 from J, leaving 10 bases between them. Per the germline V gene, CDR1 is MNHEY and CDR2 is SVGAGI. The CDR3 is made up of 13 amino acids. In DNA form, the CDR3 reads TGTGCCAGCAGGCCACAGGGATCCTACGAGCAGTACTTC. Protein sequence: CASRPQGSYEQYF.

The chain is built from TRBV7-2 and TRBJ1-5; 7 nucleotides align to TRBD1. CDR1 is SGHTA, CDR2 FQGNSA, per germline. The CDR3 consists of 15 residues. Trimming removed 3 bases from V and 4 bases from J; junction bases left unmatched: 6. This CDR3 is CASSFTDRINQPQHF. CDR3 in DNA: TGTGCCAGCAGCTTCACGGACAGGATTAATCAGCCCCAGCATTTT.

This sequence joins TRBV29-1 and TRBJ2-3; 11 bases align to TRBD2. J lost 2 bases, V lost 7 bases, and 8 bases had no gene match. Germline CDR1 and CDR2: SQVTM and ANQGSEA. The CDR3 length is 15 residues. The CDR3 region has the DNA TGCAGCGCATTCCCGACTAGCGGGACCACAGATACGCAGTATTTT. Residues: CSAFPTSGTTDTQYF.